Included here is one TCR beta chain sequence, with context. This entry belongs to a study of blood T cell repertoires in COVID-19. Turning to the study itself: Acute-phase and convalescent COVID-19 samples originated in the United States, Italy and Spain. PBMCs, B-cell-depleted T cells, or T cells were the source of the cDNA or gDNA that made up the material.

Clones were read by immunoSEQ multiplex PCR, and TCRdb kept only the in-frame ones, dropping some. Of about 59,000 clones listed, roughly 78% were seen once; the top ten hold 3.5%. The V gene's germline CDR1 is SGHKS and CDR2 YYEKEE (reference sequence). The CDR3 length is 16 residues. Trimming removed 0 bases at V and 3 bases at J, with 12 bases between. Material for sequencing was peripheral blood. The V call is TRBV5-5, the J call TRBJ2-2; D is unclear. This sequence originates from a man aged 60-69 years with acute or convalescent COVID-19. The CDR3 loop reads CASSLGMAAYTGELFF. The DNA for the CDR3 is TGTGCCAGCAGCTTGGGAATGGCGGCGTACACCGGGGAGCTGTTTTTT.